In its sample, the clone carrying this TCR beta chain was seen a few times. Its antigen is currently unknown. V gave up 6 bases and J gave up 1 base; unmatched junction bases: 6. CDR1 SQVTM and CDR2 ANQGSEA come from the germline V gene. There are 14 residues in the CDR3. cDNA molecules carried unique molecular identifiers, and template switching added a universal primer site. TCRdb called the 5' RACE reads again in MiXCR, with one record for every CDR3 protein. The repertoire consists of 400,000 to 550,000 distinct CDR3 sequences, with more than 20% occurring once and the leading ten covering about 2.7%. This sample stems from a study of identical twins. The study's findings and limits: The degree of excess twin sharing was weaker in beta out-of-frame sequences.

These data were also reused for a study on T cells expressing NK-cell markers. This second study says: HCMV specificity of expanded NKG2C+ T cell clones remained unclear.

The chain uses TRBV29-1 and TRBJ2-4; TRBD1 aligns across 7 bases. The clonotype originates from a woman under 30 in good health. The specimen sequenced was CD4+ T cells sorted from blood. The DNA of the CDR3 is TGCAGCGTCTCGGACAGGCCGGCCAAAAACATTCAGTACTTC. Translation gives CSVSDRPAKNIQYF.